This TCR beta chain was profiled in a study of OX40 agonist ivuxolimab in advanced cancers. Across the whole study: Ivuxolimab was delivered to patients intravenously every 2 weeks at doses spanning 0.01 to 10 mg/kg. Prior anti-PD-1, anti-PD-L1 or anti-CTLA-4 therapy was allowed; around 40% had some.

Comment on this clone: The antigen is not known.

TCRdb's copy holds only in-frame clones and misses some; the assay was immunoSEQ multiplex PCR. The repertoire consists of fewer than 90,000 clones, with about 90% occurring once and the leading ten covering 1.5% to 2%. Patients were excluded for autoimmune disease history or systemic immunosuppression. This CDR3 is built from 14 residues. V lost 3 bases, J lost 1 base, and 2 bases stayed unmatched. Germline V gene lookup returns CDR1 SGHVS and CDR2 FQNEAQ. Regarding the study as a whole: The investigators did not determine what antigen specificity the expanded peripheral T cells had.

Sample: CD4+ or CD8+ T cells sorted from blood, taken in a trial of the OX40 agonist ivuxolimab. The TCR originated in an adult with an advanced solid tumor such as melanoma, head and neck, liver or kidney cancer. This chain connects TRBV7-8 to TRBJ2-7, with 8 bases that match TRBD1. CDR3: CASSFRGPSYEQYF. As DNA, the CDR3 is TGTGCCAGCAGCTTCAGGGGGCCATCCTACGAGCAGTACTTC. Filled out from reference TRBV7-8 and TRBJ2-7, the complete variable domain reads GAGVSQSPRYKVAKRGQDVALRCDPISGHVSLFWYQQALGQGPEFLTYFQNEAQLDKSGLPSDRFFAERPEGSVSTLKIQRTQQEDSAVYLCASSFRGPSYEQYFGPGTRLTVT.